The text below deals with one T cell receptor (beta chain). This record belongs to a study of blood T cell repertoires in COVID-19. Looking at the study overall: The cDNA or gDNA used as material had been derived from T cells, B-cell-depleted T cells, or PBMCs.

Participant ages covered roughly 18 to 89 years across 24 US areas. Participants were placed into cohorts based on the clinical history they reported. The V end lost 6 bases, the J end lost 0 bases, and 12 bases lay between the germline ends. The CDR3 spans 15 residues. Looked up from germline, CDR1 is SQVTM and CDR2 is ANQGSEA. Per the authors' pipeline: By means of reference gene primer amplification, nucleated cell counts were estimated. Repertoires were generated with immunoSEQ multiplex PCR, while TCRdb's copy carries only in-frame clones and drops some. The DNA gave D and trimming, while V, J and clone size come from that table. The sample contains roughly 280,000 clones, around 90% of which appear only once.

The TCR comes from a middle-aged man who had been exposed to COVID-19. The chain recombines TRBV29-1 with TRBJ2-6, with a possible D match to TRBD1 (6 bases). Source material: PBMCs or T cells enriched from blood (not recorded which). Written as DNA, the CDR3 is TGCAGCGTCGGAACAGGGAACTCTGGGGCCAACGTCCTGACTTTC. It is translated as CSVGTGNSGANVLTF.